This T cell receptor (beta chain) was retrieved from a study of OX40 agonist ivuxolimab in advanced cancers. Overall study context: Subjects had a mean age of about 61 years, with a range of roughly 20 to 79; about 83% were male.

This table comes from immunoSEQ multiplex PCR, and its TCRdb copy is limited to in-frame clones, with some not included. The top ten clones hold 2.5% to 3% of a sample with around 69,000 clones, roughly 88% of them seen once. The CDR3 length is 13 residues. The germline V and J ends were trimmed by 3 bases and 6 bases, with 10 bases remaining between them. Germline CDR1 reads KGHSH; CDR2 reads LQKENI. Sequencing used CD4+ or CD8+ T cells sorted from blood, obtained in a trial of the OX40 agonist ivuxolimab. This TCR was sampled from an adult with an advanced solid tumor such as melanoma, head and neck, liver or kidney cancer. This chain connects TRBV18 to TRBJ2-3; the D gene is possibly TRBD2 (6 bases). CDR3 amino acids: CASSPAGLDTQYF. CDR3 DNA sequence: TGTGCCAGCTCACCGGCGGGGTTGGATACGCAGTATTTT.